Listed here are 30 T cell receptor beta chains from one sample, sequenced in a study of blood T cell repertoires in COVID-19. The assay was immunoSEQ multiplex PCR, and TCRdb's table has in-frame clones only and misses some. The sample includes 320,000 or so clones, over 75% of them seen just once. What was sequenced was PBMCs or T cells enriched from blood (not recorded which). The receptors shown here come from a woman in her 30s who had recovered from COVID-19.

V usage is TRBV7-2 and J usage is TRBJ2-2; 15 nucleotides line up with TRBD2. Germline trimming cut 5 bases from V and 7 bases from J; bases unmatched to any gene: 11. Germline CDR1 reads SGHTA; CDR2 reads FQGNSA. CDR3 length equals 18 residues. The CDR3 bases are TGTGCCAGCAGCACGGGACTAGCGGGGGGCCGACTGGGCGGGGAGCTGTTTTTT. Its protein product is CASSTGLAGGRLGGELFF.

With respect to this clone: The limits of the CDR3 on the DNA are not certain, so only TCRdb's listed CDR3 is given. The V gene is TRBV7-2, the J gene TRBJ1-6; the table's D call, TRBD1, has no DNA check behind it. CDR1 and CDR2 from the germline V gene are SGHTA and FQGNSA. The CDR3 length is 18 residues, termini included. CDR3 sequence: CASSLAHSGQGANSPLHF.

The J gene is TRBJ1-1, the V gene TRBV10-2; D is unresolved. Trimming stripped 2 bases from V and 0 bases from J, with 7 bases between. The CDR3 is 14 residues long. CDR1 and CDR2 (germline): WSHSY, SAAADI. CDR3 protein: CASSEVSLNTEAFF. Written as DNA, the CDR3 is TGCGCCAGCAGTGAGGTATCTCTGAACACTGAAGCTTTCTTT.

The V call is TRBV2, the J call TRBJ1-4; possible D gene TRBD1, 6 bases. The CDR3 is 14 residues long. The germline V and J ends were trimmed by 6 bases and 8 bases, with 16 bases remaining between them. Looked up from germline, CDR1 is SNHLY and CDR2 is FYNNEI. The CDR3: CASRQIQGGEKLFF. The CDR3 DNA reads as TGTGCCAGCAGACAAATACAGGGTGGAGAAAAACTGTTTTTT.

This clone showed up just once. The chain is built from TRBV19 and TRBJ1-1, with D possibly being TRBD1 (6 bases). This CDR3 is 14 amino acids long. The germline V gene has CDR1 LNHDA and CDR2 SQIVND (reference sequence). The V end lost 3 bases, the J end lost 2 bases, and 10 bases lay between the germline ends. CDR3: CASSMLGANTEAFF. DNA of the CDR3: TGTGCCAGTAGTATGCTGGGGGCCAACACTGAAGCTTTCTTT.

This clone was seen a few times. This sequence joins TRBV18 and TRBJ1-4; D uncertain. Trimming shortened V by 3 bases and J by 6 bases, and 8 bases separated the two germline ends. In germline, CDR1 is KGHSH, CDR2 LQKENI. The length of the CDR3 is 13 residues. The CDR3 DNA reads TGTGCCAGCTCACCCATTGCGGATGAAAAACTGTTTTTT. Translation gives CASSPIADEKLFF.

The CDR3 sequence: CASSKSGAYEQYF. In DNA form, the CDR3 reads TGTGCCAGTAGTAAGAGTGGAGCCTACGAGCAGTACTTC. This sequence joins TRBV19 and TRBJ2-7; D is unclear. CDR1 is LNHDA, CDR2 SQIVND, per germline (reference sequence). The CDR3 length is 13 residues. The V gene lost 4 bases and the J gene lost 2 bases, with 9 bases spanning the gap.

The chain uses TRBV7-9 and TRBJ1-2, with D uncertain. CDR1 and CDR2 (germline): SEHNR, FQNEAQ (reference sequence). The CDR3 spans 14 residues. V was trimmed by 6 bases and J by 0 bases, leaving 11 bases between them. CDR3 in amino acids: CASRPERANYGYTF. CDR3 nucleotides: TGTGCCAGCAGGCCCGAGAGGGCTAACTATGGCTACACCTTC.

About this clone itself: The sample has other DNA sequences that encode this CDR3 too. This chain joins TRBV28 and TRBJ1-1; 10 nucleotides match TRBD1. Germline lookup yields CDR1 MDHEN and CDR2 SYDVKM. J was trimmed by 6 bases and V by 5 bases; bases with no gene match: 3. The CDR3 loop spans 13 amino acids. The CDR3 here is CASSLGTGAEAFF. As DNA, the CDR3 is TGTGCCAGCAGTCTAGGGACAGGGGCTGAAGCTTTCTTT.

V usage is TRBV27 and J usage is TRBJ1-6; the match to TRBD1 covers 9 bases. V trimming: 5 bases; J trimming: 9 bases; junction bases outside the gene matches: 5. This CDR3 has 14 residues. Germline loops: CDR1 MNHEY, CDR2 SMNVEV (reference sequence). The CDR3 is CASSKQGAGSPLHF. The CDR3 DNA reads TGTGCCAGCAGTAAACAGGGGGCAGGTTCACCCCTCCACTTT.

In the case of this clone: The same CDR3 arises from other DNA sequences in this sample as well. In nucleotides, the CDR3 is TGTGCCAGCAGCCGGGACAGTCAAGAGACCCAGTACTTC. It encodes CASSRDSQETQYF. The genes are TRBV7-7 and TRBJ2-5, with TRBD1 matching 7 bases. Germline V gene lookup returns CDR1 SSHAT and CDR2 FNYEAQ (reference sequence). The CDR3 runs 13 residues. The trim removed 5 bases at V and 2 bases at J, leaving 2 bases unmatched.

About this clone itself: This sample includes further DNA sequences coding for the same CDR3. This chain connects TRBV27 to TRBJ2-7; 9 bases map to TRBD1. Germline V gene data show CDR1 as MNHEY and CDR2 as SMNVEV (reference sequence). Trimming cost V 6 bases and J 0 bases; bases outside gene matches: 6. The CDR3 contains 15 residues. The chain's CDR3 is CASRLGTGSSYEQYF. DNA of the CDR3: TGTGCCAGCAGATTGGGGACAGGGAGCTCCTACGAGCAGTACTTC.

This clone was detected once. The chain is built from TRBV5-1 and TRBJ2-7; 13 bases align to TRBD2. J gave up 9 bases and V 4 bases, and 10 bases lay outside the gene matches. Per the germline V gene, CDR1 is SGHRS and CDR2 is YFSETQ. The CDR3 has 15 residues. CDR3 sequence (DNA): TGCGCCAGCAGCGCGGGACTAGCGGGGCCGTGGCGGCAGTACTTC. Protein: CASSAGLAGPWRQYF.

This chain connects TRBV27 to TRBJ2-3, with D possibly matching TRBD1 (6 bases). Trimming took off 5 bases at V and 10 bases at J, with 19 bases between the two ends. The germline CDR1 and CDR2 sequences are MNHEY and SMNVEV (reference sequence). The CDR3 consists of 14 residues. The CDR3 sequence: CASSLTSTGSAQYF. Written as DNA, the CDR3 is TGTGCCAGCAGTCTCACTTCGACAGGTTCAGCGCAGTATTTT.

V gene TRBV30 combines with J gene TRBJ2-7; D possibly corresponds to TRBD2 (6 bases). CDR3 length: 15 residues. Germline CDR1 reads GTSNPN; CDR2 reads SVGIG (reference sequence). V was shortened by 5 bases and J by 2 bases, with 19 bases between the two germline ends. The CDR3 coding sequence is TGTGCCTGGGGGGGAAACCTAGCGAAGCCCTACGAGCAGTACTTC. As protein: CAWGGNLAKPYEQYF.

The rearrangement joins TRBV6-5 to TRBJ2-5; D is uncertain. The length of the CDR3 is 14 residues. The V end lost 5 bases, the J end lost 5 bases, and 15 bases lay between the germline ends. The germline gives CDR1 MNHEY, CDR2 SVGAGI. As DNA, the CDR3 is TGTGCCAGCAGTAGCCTCCGGGTCCGGGAGACCCAGTACTTC. It encodes CASSSLRVRETQYF.

The chain has TRBV18 and TRBJ1-6; no reliable D call. The CDR3 spans 16 residues. Trimming pared 3 bases from V and 5 bases from J, leaving 14 bases between. Germline CDR1 reads KGHSH; CDR2 reads LQKENI. CDR3 in amino acids: CASSPGLLAHNSPLHF. The CDR3 nucleotides are TGTGCCAGCTCACCGGGCCTTCTCGCCCATAATTCACCCCTCCACTTT.

This chain connects TRBV2 to TRBJ1-1; D gene unclear. The CDR3 is 11 amino acids. Trimming took 7 bases from V and 6 from J, leaving 9 bases between them. Germline V gene data show CDR1 as SNHLY and CDR2 as FYNNEI. The CDR3 region is CASKGRAEAFF. The DNA for the CDR3 is TGTGCCAGCAAAGGTCGGGCTGAAGCTTTCTTT.

The chain links TRBV4-2 to TRBJ1-2, with D perhaps TRBD1 (5 bases). The germline V gene encodes CDR1 LGHNA and CDR2 YNFKEQ. V was trimmed by 0 bases and J by 7 bases, leaving 21 bases between them. CDR3 length: 17 amino acids. The CDR3 sequence: CASSQDRRADKPGGYTF. DNA for the CDR3: TGTGCCAGCAGCCAAGATCGTCGCGCGGACAAACCTGGTGGCTACACCTTC.

The J gene is TRBJ2-5, the V gene TRBV7-9; D might be TRBD1 (5 bases). The CDR3 sequence is 17 residues long. V lost 1 base, J lost 5 bases, and 20 bases lay in between. Germline CDR1 SEHNR, CDR2 FQNEAQ (reference sequence). The CDR3 sequence is CASSLDIGPGKGETQYF. The DNA for the CDR3 is TGTGCCAGCAGCTTAGATATAGGCCCAGGTAAGGGGGAGACCCAGTACTTC.

The V and J genes are TRBV14 and TRBJ2-7; TRBD1 might be the D (6 bases). Trimming shortened V by 4 bases and J by 4 bases, and 20 bases separated the two germline ends. The CDR3 has 16 residues. The germline V gene has CDR1 SGHDN and CDR2 FVKESK. The CDR3 DNA reads as TGTGCCAGCAGCCGCAGTCGAGGGGGTCTCGCGTACGAGCAGTACTTC. Translation: CASSRSRGGLAYEQYF.

CDR3: CASSQVFGQAANSPLHF. DNA of the CDR3: TGTGCCAGCAGCCAAGTTTTTGGACAGGCCGCTAATTCACCCCTCCACTTT. This sequence joins TRBV14 and TRBJ1-6, with 7 bases aligning to TRBD1. Germline CDR1 is SGHDN and CDR2 is FVKESK. V shed 1 base and J 6 bases; nucleotides not matched to a gene: 9. This CDR3 is built from 17 residues.

This CDR3 is CASSQPEPSDRGQPQHF. In nucleotides, the CDR3 is TGCGCCAGCAGTCAACCGGAGCCGTCTGACAGGGGCCAGCCCCAGCATTTT. V is TRBV23-1 and J is TRBJ1-5; 8 bases align to TRBD1. TRBV23-1 is sorted into the ORF group, with uncertain function. The CDR3 is 17 residues long. V lost 2 bases to trimming and J lost 7 bases; unmatched junction nucleotides: 13.

The chain links TRBV7-9 to TRBJ1-2; no clear D. The CDR3 covers 15 residues. V was trimmed by 6 bases and J by 2 bases, leaving 16 bases between them. The V gene's germline CDR1 is SEHNR and CDR2 FQNEAQ (reference sequence). The CDR3 region is CASSELRALNYGYTF. For the CDR3, the DNA is TGTGCCAGCAGTGAATTGCGAGCGTTGAACTATGGCTACACCTTC.

The chain joins TRBV6-5 to TRBJ2-1; tentative D call: TRBD2 (6 bases). Trimming took 6 bases from V and 0 from J, leaving 12 bases between them. The CDR3 is made up of 15 amino acids. The germline V gene has CDR1 MNHEY and CDR2 SVGAGI. The CDR3 DNA reads TGTGCCAGCAGCTTGGCGGGGTTCTCCTACAATGAGCAGTTCTTC. Translating gives CASSLAGFSYNEQFF.

The chain uses TRBV6-2 or TRBV6-3 and TRBJ1-2, with D tentatively TRBD1 (6 bases). The germline V gene has CDR1 MNHEY and CDR2 SVGEGT. The CDR3 covers 17 residues. V shed 6 bases and J shed 0 bases, with 20 bases lying between them. CDR3 bases: TGTGCCAGCAGCCCTCAACAGGGTACGTTTACTAACTATGGCTACACCTTC. It codes for CASSPQQGTFTNYGYTF.

The rearrangement links TRBV28 to TRBJ1-1; the match to TRBD1 covers 10 bases. Germline CDR1 is MDHEN and CDR2 is SYDVKM. CDR3 size: 15 residues. Trimming cost V 5 bases and J 2 bases; bases outside gene matches: 5. This CDR3 is CASSDRTGGNTEAFF. DNA for the CDR3: TGTGCCAGCAGTGATCGGACAGGGGGAAACACTGAAGCTTTCTTT. The full variable domain, rest sourced from reference TRBV28 and TRBJ1-1, is DVKVTQSSRYLVKRTGEKVFLECVQDMDHENMFWYRQDPGLGLRLIYFSYDVKMKEKGDIPEGYSVSREKKERFSLILESASTNQTSMYLCASSDRTGGNTEAFFGQGTRLTVV.

The chain couples TRBV14 to TRBJ1-6; D is possibly TRBD1 (6 bases). The CDR3 loop spans 16 amino acids. Trimming removed 4 bases at V and 8 bases at J, with 18 bases between. Germline CDR1 reads SGHDN; CDR2 reads FVKESK. The CDR3 sequence: CASSRRRAWGHSPLHF. CDR3 sequence (DNA): TGTGCCAGCAGCCGTCGCCGGGCCTGGGGGCATTCACCCCTCCACTTT.

This clone was detected once. This chain links TRBV30 with TRBJ2-3, with D hard to call. This CDR3 is 12 amino acids long. V was cut by 0 bases and J by 3 bases, with 4 bases left in between. Germline V gene sequence: CDR1 GTSNPN, CDR2 SVGIG (reference sequence). CDR3 protein: CAWSVLTDTQYF. CDR3 bases: TGTGCCTGGAGTGTACTGACAGATACGCAGTATTTT. The complete variable domain, with remaining parts taken from reference TRBV30 and TRBJ2-3, reads SQTIHQWPATLVQPVGSPLSLECTVEGTSNPNLYWYRQAAGRGLQLLFYSVGIGQISSEVPQNLSASRPQDRQFILSSKKLLLSDSGFYLCAWSVLTDTQYFGPGTRLTVL.

The chain recombines TRBV4-1 with TRBJ1-1; a possible D gene is TRBD1 (5 bases). This CDR3 contains 16 residues. Trimming removed 0 bases from V and 1 base from J, with 12 bases in between. Germline values: CDR1 MGHRA, CDR2 YSYEKL. The CDR3 spells CASSQEAGSWNTEAFF. DNA for the CDR3: TGCGCCAGCAGCCAAGAGGCAGGGTCCTGGAACACTGAAGCTTTCTTT.